The sequence of this TCR beta chain was determined in a study of blood T cell repertoires in COVID-19. Looking at the study overall: Acute and convalescent COVID-19 samples came from the United States, Italy and Spain.

Original methodology: The assay estimated nucleated cells by amplifying reference gene primers. The repertoire was sequenced with immunoSEQ multiplex PCR; TCRdb's copy has only in-frame clones and lacks some. The D gene and trimming were derived from the DNA, and the V and J assignments and clone size from that table. The data show tens of thousands of clones, approximately 90% seen once. The V gene's germline CDR1 is MNHEY and CDR2 SMNVEV (reference sequence). Germline trimming cut 5 bases from V and 7 bases from J; bases unmatched to any gene: 4. The CDR3 loop spans 15 amino acids. The V call is TRBV27, the J call TRBJ2-1; 14 nucleotides agree with TRBD2. The sample taken for sequencing was peripheral blood. The source of this sequence is a human donor in a cohort sampled during active COVID-19. The CDR3 DNA sequence: TGTGCCAGCAGTGTCGGGACTAGCGGGAGTAATGAGCAGTTCTTC. It yields the protein CASSVGTSGSNEQFF.